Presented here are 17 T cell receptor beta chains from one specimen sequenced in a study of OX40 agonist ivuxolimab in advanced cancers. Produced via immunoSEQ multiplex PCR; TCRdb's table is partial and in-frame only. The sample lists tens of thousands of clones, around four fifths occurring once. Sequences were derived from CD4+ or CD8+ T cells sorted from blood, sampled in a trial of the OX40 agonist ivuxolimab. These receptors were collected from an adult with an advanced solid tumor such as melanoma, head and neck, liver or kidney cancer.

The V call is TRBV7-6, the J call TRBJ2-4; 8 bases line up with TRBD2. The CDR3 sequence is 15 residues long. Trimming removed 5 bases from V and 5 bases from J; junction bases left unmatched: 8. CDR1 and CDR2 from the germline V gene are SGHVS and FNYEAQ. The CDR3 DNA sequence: TGTGCCAGCAGCCCCGGGGGGGGCGTCGAAAACATTCAGTACTTC. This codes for CASSPGGGVENIQYF.

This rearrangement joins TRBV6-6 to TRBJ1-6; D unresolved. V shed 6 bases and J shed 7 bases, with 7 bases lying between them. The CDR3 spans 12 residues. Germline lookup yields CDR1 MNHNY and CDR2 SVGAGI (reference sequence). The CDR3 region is CASSYINSPLHF. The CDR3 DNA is TGTGCCAGCAGCTACATAAATTCACCCCTCCACTTT.

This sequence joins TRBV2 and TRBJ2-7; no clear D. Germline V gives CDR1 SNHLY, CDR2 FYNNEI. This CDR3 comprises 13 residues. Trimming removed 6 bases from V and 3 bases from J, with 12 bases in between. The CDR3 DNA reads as TGTGCCAGCAGGGACCTTACCCTCTACGAGCAGTACTTC. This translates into CASRDLTLYEQYF.

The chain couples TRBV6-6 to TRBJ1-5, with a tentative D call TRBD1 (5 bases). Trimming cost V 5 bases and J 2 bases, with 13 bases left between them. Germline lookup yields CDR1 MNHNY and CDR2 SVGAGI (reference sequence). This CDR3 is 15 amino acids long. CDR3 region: CASSNGLGGNQPQHF. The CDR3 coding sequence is TGTGCCAGCAGTAACGGGTTGGGGGGCAATCAGCCCCAGCATTTT.

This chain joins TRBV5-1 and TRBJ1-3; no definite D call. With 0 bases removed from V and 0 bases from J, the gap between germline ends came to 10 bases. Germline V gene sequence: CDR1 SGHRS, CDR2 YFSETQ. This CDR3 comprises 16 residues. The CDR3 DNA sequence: TGCGCCAGCAGCTTGGACCCTCCCAGCTCTGGAAACACCATATATTTT. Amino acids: CASSLDPPSSGNTIYF.

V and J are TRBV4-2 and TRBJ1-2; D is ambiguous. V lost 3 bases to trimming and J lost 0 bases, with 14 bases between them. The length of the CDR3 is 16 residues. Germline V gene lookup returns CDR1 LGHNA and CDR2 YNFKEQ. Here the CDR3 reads CASSHQRTNPNYGYTF. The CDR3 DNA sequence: TGTGCCAGCAGCCACCAGCGAACGAACCCTAACTATGGCTACACCTTC.

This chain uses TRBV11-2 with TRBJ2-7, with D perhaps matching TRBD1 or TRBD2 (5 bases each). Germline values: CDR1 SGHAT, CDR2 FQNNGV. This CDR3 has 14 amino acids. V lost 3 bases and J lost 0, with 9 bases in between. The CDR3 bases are TGTGCCAGCAGCTTTGGGGGAATCTCCTACGAGCAGTACTTC. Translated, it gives CASSFGGISYEQYF.

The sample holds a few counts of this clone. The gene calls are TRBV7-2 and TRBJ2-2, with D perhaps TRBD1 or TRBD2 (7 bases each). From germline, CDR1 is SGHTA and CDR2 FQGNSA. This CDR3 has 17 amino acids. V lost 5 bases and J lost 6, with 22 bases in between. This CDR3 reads CASSQRQGGTESGELFF. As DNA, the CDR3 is TGTGCCAGCAGCCAACGACAGGGAGGGACAGAGTCCGGGGAGCTGTTTTTT.

The chain's CDR3 is CASRPTTNVEQYF. CDR3 nucleotides: TGTGCCAGCAGACCCACTACCAATGTCGAGCAGTACTTC. V gene TRBV2 combines with J gene TRBJ2-7; D gene unclear. Germline CDR1 reads SNHLY; CDR2 reads FYNNEI. The length of the CDR3 is 13 residues. V was trimmed by 6 bases and J by 6 bases, leaving 15 bases between them. The variable domain in full, with the rest retrieved from reference TRBV2 and TRBJ2-7, is EPEVTQTPSHQVTQMGQEVILRCVPISNHLYFYWYRQILGQKVEFLVSFYNNEISEKSEIFDDQFSVERPDGSNFTLKIRSTKLEDSAMYFCASRPTTNVEQYFGPGTRLTVT.

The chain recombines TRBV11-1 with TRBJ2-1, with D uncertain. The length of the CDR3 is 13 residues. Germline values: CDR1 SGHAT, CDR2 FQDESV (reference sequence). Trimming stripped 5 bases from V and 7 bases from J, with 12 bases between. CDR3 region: CASSPSPSNEQFF. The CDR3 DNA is TGTGCCAGCAGCCCCTCGCCATCTAATGAGCAGTTCTTC.

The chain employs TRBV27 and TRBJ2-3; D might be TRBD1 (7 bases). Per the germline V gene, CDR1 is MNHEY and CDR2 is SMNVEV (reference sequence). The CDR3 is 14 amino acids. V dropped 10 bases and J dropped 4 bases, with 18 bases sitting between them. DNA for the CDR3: TGTGCCACTAGCGACAGGGTTAGTGCAGATACGCAGTATTTT. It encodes CATSDRVSADTQYF.

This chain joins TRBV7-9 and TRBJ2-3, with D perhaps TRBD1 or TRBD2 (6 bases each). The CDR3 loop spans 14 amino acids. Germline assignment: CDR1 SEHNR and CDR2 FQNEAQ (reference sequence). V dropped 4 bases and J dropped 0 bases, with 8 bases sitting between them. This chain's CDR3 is CASSSGASTDTQYF. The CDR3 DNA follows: TGTGCCAGCAGCTCGGGGGCTAGCACAGATACGCAGTATTTT.

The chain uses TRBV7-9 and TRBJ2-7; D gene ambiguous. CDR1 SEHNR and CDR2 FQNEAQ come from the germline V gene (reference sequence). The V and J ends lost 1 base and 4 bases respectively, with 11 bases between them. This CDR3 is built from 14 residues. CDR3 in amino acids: CASSLDSRPYEQYF. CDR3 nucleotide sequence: TGTGCCAGCAGCTTAGACTCACGGCCGTACGAGCAGTACTTC.

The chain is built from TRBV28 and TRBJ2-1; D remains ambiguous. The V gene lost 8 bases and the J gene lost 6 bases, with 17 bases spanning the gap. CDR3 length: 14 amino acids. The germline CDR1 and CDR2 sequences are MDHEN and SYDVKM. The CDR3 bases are TGTGCCAGCTCCCTCCTAGGGATTGGCAATGAGCAGTTCTTC. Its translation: CASSLLGIGNEQFF. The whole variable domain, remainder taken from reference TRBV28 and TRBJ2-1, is DVKVTQSSRYLVKRTGEKVFLECVQDMDHENMFWYRQDPGLGLRLIYFSYDVKMKEKGDIPEGYSVSREKKERFSLILESASTNQTSMYLCASSLLGIGNEQFFGPGTRLTVL.

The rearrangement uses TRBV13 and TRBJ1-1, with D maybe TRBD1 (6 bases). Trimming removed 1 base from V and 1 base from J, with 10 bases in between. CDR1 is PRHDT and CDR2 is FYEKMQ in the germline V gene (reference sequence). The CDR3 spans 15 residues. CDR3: CASSLEGTQNTEAFF. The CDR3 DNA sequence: TGTGCCAGCAGCTTAGAGGGGACACAGAACACTGAAGCTTTCTTT.

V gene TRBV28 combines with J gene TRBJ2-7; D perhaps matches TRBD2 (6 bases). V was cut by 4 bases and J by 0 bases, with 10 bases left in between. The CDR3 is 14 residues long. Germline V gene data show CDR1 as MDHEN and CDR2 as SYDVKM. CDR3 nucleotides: TGTGCCAGCAGTTACCGGGGGTCCTCCTACGAGCAGTACTTC. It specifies CASSYRGSSYEQYF. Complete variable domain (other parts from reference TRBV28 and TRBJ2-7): DVKVTQSSRYLVKRTGEKVFLECVQDMDHENMFWYRQDPGLGLRLIYFSYDVKMKEKGDIPEGYSVSREKKERFSLILESASTNQTSMYLCASSYRGSSYEQYFGPGTRLTVT.

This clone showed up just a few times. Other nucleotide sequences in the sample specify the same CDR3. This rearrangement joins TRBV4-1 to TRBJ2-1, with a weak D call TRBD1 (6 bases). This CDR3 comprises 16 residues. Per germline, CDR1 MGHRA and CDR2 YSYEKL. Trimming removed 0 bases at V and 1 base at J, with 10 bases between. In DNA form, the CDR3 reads TGCGCCAGCAGCCAAGATCCGGGGACATCCTACAATGAGCAGTTCTTC. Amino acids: CASSQDPGTSYNEQFF.